This TCR beta chain emerged from a study of cytomegalovirus exposure and HLA in healthy donors. Study-level results: It was found in a later analysis that first-cohort TCR clusters tended to co-occur in the 100 to 150 validation repertoires.

Sequencing used immunoSEQ multiplex PCR; TCRdb keeps in-frame clones, though not all of them. The table includes more than 110,000 clones, 94% detected once. Turning to this clone: No antigen is known for it.

CDR3 size: 14 residues. Germline values: CDR1 MNHEY, CDR2 SVGAGI. Trimming took off 7 bases at V and 0 bases at J, with 12 bases between the two ends. This clonotype originated in a man aged 18 to 29 in good health and CMV-seropositive. The sequenced sample was PBMCs. The J gene is TRBJ1-1, the V gene TRBV6-5; D might be TRBD1 (5 bases). In nucleotides, the CDR3 is TGTGCCAGCACCTCCCCAGGGATGAACACTGAAGCTTTCTTT. It encodes CASTSPGMNTEAFF.